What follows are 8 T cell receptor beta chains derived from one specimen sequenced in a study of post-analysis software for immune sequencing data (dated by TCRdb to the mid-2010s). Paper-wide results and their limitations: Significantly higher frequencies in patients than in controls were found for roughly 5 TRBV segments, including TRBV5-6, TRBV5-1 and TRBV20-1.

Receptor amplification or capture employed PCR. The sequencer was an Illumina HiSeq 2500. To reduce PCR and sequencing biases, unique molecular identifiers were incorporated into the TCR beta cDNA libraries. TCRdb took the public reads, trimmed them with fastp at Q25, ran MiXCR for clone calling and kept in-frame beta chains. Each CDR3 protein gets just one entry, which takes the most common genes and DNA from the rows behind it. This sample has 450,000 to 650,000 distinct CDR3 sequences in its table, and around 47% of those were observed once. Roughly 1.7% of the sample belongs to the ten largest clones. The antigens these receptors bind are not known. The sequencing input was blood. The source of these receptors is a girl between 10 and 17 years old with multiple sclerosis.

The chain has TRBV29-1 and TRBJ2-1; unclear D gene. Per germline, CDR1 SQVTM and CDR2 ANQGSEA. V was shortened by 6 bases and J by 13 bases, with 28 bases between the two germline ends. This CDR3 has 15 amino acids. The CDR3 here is CSVGRTKGPEETQFF. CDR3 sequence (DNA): TGCAGCGTCGGACGCACGAAAGGCCCGGAAGAGACCCAGTTCTTC.

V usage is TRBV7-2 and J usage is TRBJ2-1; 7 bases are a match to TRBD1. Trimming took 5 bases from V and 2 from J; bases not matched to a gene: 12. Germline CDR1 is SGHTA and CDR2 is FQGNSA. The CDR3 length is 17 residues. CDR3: CASSPEFGTATYNEQFF. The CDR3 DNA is TGTGCCAGCAGCCCCGAATTCGGGACAGCCACCTACAATGAGCAGTTCTTC.

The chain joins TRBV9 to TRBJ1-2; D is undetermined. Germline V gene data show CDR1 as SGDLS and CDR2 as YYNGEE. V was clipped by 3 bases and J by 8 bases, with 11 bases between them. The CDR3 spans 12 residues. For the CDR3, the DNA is TGTGCCAGCAGCGGGGGTCCAGGCGGCTACACCTTC. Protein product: CASSGGPGGYTF.

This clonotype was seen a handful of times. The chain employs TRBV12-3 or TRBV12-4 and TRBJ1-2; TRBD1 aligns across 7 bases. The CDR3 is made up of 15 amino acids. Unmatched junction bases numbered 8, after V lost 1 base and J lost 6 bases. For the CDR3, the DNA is TGTGCCAGCAGTTTAGTGCCTGTGACAGGGAATGGCTACACCTTC. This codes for CASSLVPVTGNGYTF.

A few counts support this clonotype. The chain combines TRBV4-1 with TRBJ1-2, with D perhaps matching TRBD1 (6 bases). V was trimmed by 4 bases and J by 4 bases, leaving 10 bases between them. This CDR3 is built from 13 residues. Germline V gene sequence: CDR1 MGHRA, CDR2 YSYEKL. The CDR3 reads CASSPDRTYGYTF. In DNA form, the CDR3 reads TGCGCCAGCAGCCCCGACAGGACCTATGGCTACACCTTC.

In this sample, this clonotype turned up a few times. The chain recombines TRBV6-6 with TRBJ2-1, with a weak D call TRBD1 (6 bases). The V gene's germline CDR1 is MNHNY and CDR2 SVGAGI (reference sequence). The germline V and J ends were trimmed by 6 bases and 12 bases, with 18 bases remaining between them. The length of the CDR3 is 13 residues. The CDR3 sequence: CASSTLGGTGQFF. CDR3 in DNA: TGTGCCAGCAGCACCCTAGGGGGTACTGGGCAGTTCTTC.

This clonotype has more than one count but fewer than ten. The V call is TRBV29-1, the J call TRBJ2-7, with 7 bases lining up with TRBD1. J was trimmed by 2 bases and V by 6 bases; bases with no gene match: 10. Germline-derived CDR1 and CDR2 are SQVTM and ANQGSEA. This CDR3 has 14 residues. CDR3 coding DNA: TGCAGCGTCCGTCGACAGGGAAATCCCTACGAGCAGTACTTC. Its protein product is CSVRRQGNPYEQYF.

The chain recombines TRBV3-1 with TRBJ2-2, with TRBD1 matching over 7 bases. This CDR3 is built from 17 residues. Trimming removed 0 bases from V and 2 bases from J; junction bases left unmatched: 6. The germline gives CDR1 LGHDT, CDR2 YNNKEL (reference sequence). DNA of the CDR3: TGTGCCAGCAGCCAAGACCCGGGACAGTTAAACACCGGGGAGCTGTTTTTT. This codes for CASSQDPGQLNTGELFF.